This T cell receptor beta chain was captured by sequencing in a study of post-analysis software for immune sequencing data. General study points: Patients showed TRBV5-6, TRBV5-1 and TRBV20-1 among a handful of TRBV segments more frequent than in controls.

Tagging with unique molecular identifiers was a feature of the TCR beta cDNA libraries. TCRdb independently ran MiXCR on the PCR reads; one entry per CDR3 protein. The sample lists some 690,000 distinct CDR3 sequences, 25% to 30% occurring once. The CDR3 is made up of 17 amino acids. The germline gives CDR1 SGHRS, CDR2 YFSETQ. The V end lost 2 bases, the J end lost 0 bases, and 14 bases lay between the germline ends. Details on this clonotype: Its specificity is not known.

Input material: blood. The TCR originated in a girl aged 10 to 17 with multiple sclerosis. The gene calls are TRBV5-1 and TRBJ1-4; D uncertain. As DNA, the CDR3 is TGCGCCAGCAGCTTACCACTAGGGCTGTCAACTAATGAAAAACTGTTTTTT. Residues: CASSLPLGLSTNEKLFF.